The 26 T cell receptor beta chains below all came from one sample that was sequenced in a study of shared clonotypes between healthy human individuals. Only in-frame clones appear in the TCRdb table, and some are missing; sequencing was by immunoSEQ multiplex PCR. Of about 110,000 clones in the sample, about 63% were seen once. The source material was memory CD8+ T cells sorted from blood. Subset noted: CD45RO+ cells pooled with CCR7-negative TemRA cells. The receptor set was obtained from a woman aged 30 to 39 in good health.

This clone was counted at least ten times. The genes are TRBV21-1 and TRBJ2-7; the listed D gene, TRBD2, was not tested against the DNA. TRBV21-1 is a listed pseudogene. The CDR3 is 15 residues long. CDR3 protein: CASSKERGATYEQYF. Written as DNA, the CDR3 is TGTGCCAGCAGCAAGGAACGGGGGGCCACCTACGAGCAGTACTTC.

The chain couples TRBV4-1 to TRBJ2-1; D gene uncertain. Germline assignment: CDR1 MGHRA and CDR2 YSYEKL. This CDR3 contains 17 residues. V dropped 1 base and J dropped 0 bases, with 13 bases sitting between them. The CDR3 DNA reads as TGCGCCAGCAGCCAAGTCGACCTTGGGATCTCCTACAATGAGCAGTTCTTC. It yields the protein CASSQVDLGISYNEQFF.

This chain connects TRBV6-5 to TRBJ2-7; TRBD2 matches 7 bases. This CDR3 comprises 15 residues. CDR1 MNHEY and CDR2 SVGAGI come from the germline V gene. Unmatched junction bases numbered 11, after V lost 6 bases and J lost 3 bases. CDR3 DNA: TGTGCCAGCAGAGTATCTAGCGGAGCCGTCTACGAGCAGTACTTC. It is translated as CASRVSSGAVYEQYF.

This clone has just one count. In the same sample, other DNA sequences code for this CDR3. The gene calls are TRBV2 and TRBJ2-6; unclear D gene. Germline V CDR1 and CDR2: SNHLY, FYNNEI. The CDR3 sequence is 14 residues long. Trimming left V 3 bases short and J 0 bases short, with 3 bases between. The CDR3 region is CASSERSGANVLTF. Written as DNA, the CDR3 is TGTGCCAGCAGTGAGCGCTCTGGGGCCAACGTCCTGACTTTC. Full variable domain (outside the CDR3, taken from reference TRBV2 and TRBJ2-6): EPEVTQTPSHQVTQMGQEVILRCVPISNHLYFYWYRQILGQKVEFLVSFYNNEISEKSEIFDDQFSVERPDGSNFTLKIRSTKLEDSAMYFCASSERSGANVLTFGAGSRLTVL.

A single count supports this clone. The rearrangement joins TRBV7-9 to TRBJ1-2; D is possibly TRBD1 (6 bases). The CDR3 has 16 amino acids. Germline lookup yields CDR1 SEHNR and CDR2 FQNEAQ (reference sequence). Trimming removed 3 bases from V and 3 bases from J, with 17 bases in between. The CDR3 region is CASSFPAQGRHYGYTF. The CDR3 DNA follows: TGTGCCAGCAGCTTCCCCGCGCAGGGGCGTCACTATGGCTACACCTTC.

The count of this clone is one. The V gene is TRBV5-1, the J gene TRBJ2-7, with D unclear. Trimming pared 4 bases from V and 4 bases from J, leaving 21 bases between. This CDR3 has 16 residues. Germline V gene sequence: CDR1 SGHRS, CDR2 YFSETQ. CDR3 nucleotide sequence: TGCGCCAGCAGCCATGGATTGGGGTTAGAACAATACGAGCAGTACTTC. It codes for CASSHGLGLEQYEQYF.

The chain combines TRBV13 with TRBJ2-1; 12 bases are shared with TRBD2. The CDR3 totals 16 residues. Germline CDR1 PRHDT, CDR2 FYEKMQ (reference sequence). Losses at the gene ends were 5 bases for V and 8 bases for J; bases not matched to a gene: 10. The CDR3, as DNA: TGTGCCAGCAGCACGACCTCTAGCGGGAGGGGCGATGAGCAGTTCTTC. Protein: CASSTTSSGRGDEQFF. The full variable domain, rest sourced from reference TRBV13 and TRBJ2-1, is AAGVIQSPRHLIKEKRETATLKCYPIPRHDTVYWYQQGPGQDPQFLISFYEKMQSDKGSIPDRFSAQQFSDYHSELNMSSLELGDSALYFCASSTTSSGRGDEQFFGPGTRLTVL.

The chain carries TRBV6-4 and TRBJ1-6; 9 bases map to TRBD1. Germline CDR1 and CDR2: MRHNA and SNTAGT. The CDR3 is made up of 14 amino acids. The ends lost 2 bases at V and 7 bases at J; junction bases unmatched: 0. CDR3 loop: CASSDTGGNSPLHF. DNA for the CDR3: TGTGCCAGCAGTGACACAGGGGGCAATTCACCCCTCCACTTT.

This clone was seen at least ten times. This sequence joins TRBV6-4 and TRBJ2-7; 9 bases align to TRBD2. The CDR3 is 14 residues long. Germline values: CDR1 MRHNA, CDR2 SNTAGT. Trimming took 5 bases from V and 4 from J; bases not matched to a gene: 6. Here the CDR3 DNA reads TGTGCCAGCAGTTACGCGGGAGGGAGTTACGAGCAGTACTTC. Amino acids: CASSYAGGSYEQYF.

The chain couples TRBV5-6 to TRBJ1-2, with a weak D call TRBD1 (6 bases). The CDR3 is 17 residues long. The V end lost 4 bases, the J end lost 2 bases, and 21 bases lay between the germline ends. CDR1 and CDR2 (germline): SGHDT, YYEEEE. For the CDR3, the DNA is TGTGCCAGCAGCAGACAGGATCTGACACGATGGAACTATGGCTACACCTTC. Translated, it gives CASSRQDLTRWNYGYTF.

V and J are TRBV5-6 and TRBJ2-3; D uncertain. The germline CDR1 and CDR2 sequences are SGHDT and YYEEEE. V shed 2 bases and J shed 2 bases, with 15 bases lying between them. The CDR3 is 16 amino acids. The chain's CDR3 is CASSLDQLLPTDTQYF. In DNA form, the CDR3 reads TGTGCCAGCAGCTTAGACCAACTACTCCCCACAGATACGCAGTATTTT.

This clone was seen many times. V and J are TRBV25-1 and TRBJ2-2; D ambiguous. V dropped 9 bases and J dropped 4 bases, with 9 bases sitting between them. The CDR3 covers 12 residues. From germline, CDR1 is MGHDK and CDR2 SYGVNS. CDR3 protein: CASTTPTGELFF. The CDR3 nucleotides read TGTGCCAGTACGACTCCCACCGGGGAGCTGTTTTTT.

V is TRBV25-1 and J is TRBJ1-4; D remains unclear. Trimming left V 3 bases short and J 0 bases short, with 11 bases between. CDR3 length: 16 residues. Germline CDR1 and CDR2: MGHDK and SYGVNS. CDR3 sequence reads: CASSDKSDATNEKLFF. In nucleotides, the CDR3 is TGTGCCAGCAGTGACAAGTCGGATGCAACTAATGAAAAACTGTTTTTT.

The V call is TRBV29-1, the J call TRBJ2-7; D gene unclear. The CDR3 loop spans 12 amino acids. The germline V and J ends were trimmed by 4 bases and 0 bases, with 7 bases remaining between them. Germline V gene sequence: CDR1 SQVTM, CDR2 ANQGSEA. In DNA form, the CDR3 reads TGCAGCGTTGGTAGGTCCTCCTACGAGCAGTACTTC. This translates into CSVGRSSYEQYF.

This clone was detected a few times. V usage is TRBV6-1 and J usage is TRBJ2-7, with D unresolved. The V and J ends lost 3 bases and 7 bases respectively, with 16 bases between them. From germline, CDR1 is MNHNS and CDR2 SASEGT. There are 14 residues in the CDR3. The CDR3 reads CASSDGPESREQYF. CDR3 bases: TGTGCCAGCAGTGATGGCCCAGAGTCTAGGGAGCAGTACTTC.

The chain recombines TRBV7-6 with TRBJ2-1; D tentatively reads TRBD1 or TRBD2 (7 bases each). CDR3 length equals 15 residues. V was cut by 1 base and J by 7 bases, with 14 bases left in between. CDR1 SGHVS and CDR2 FNYEAQ come from the germline V gene. In nucleotides, the CDR3 is TGTGCCAGCAGCTTAGGCAGGGGGGGTCAAAATGAGCAGTTCTTC. It codes for CASSLGRGGQNEQFF. Filled out from reference TRBV7-6 and TRBJ2-1, the complete variable domain reads GAGVSQSPRYKVTKRGQDVALRCDPISGHVSLYWYRQALGQGPEFLTYFNYEAQQDKSGLPNDRFSAERPEGSISTLTIQRTEQRDSAMYRCASSLGRGGQNEQFFGPGTRLTVL.

This chain joins TRBV6-1 and TRBJ1-3, with D uncertain. V lost 7 bases and J lost 1, with 8 bases in between. The CDR3 is 13 residues long. Germline loops: CDR1 MNHNS, CDR2 SASEGT. The DNA for the CDR3 is TGTGCCAGCACCTGGTCGTCTGGAAACACCATATATTTT. Translated: CASTWSSGNTIYF.

The CDR3 nucleotides are TGTGCCAGCAGTCCCTCGGGACGTCTCTACAATGAGCAGTTCTTC. Residues: CASSPSGRLYNEQFF. The chain is built from TRBV27 and TRBJ2-1; D might be TRBD1 or TRBD2, each matching 5 bases. The CDR3 totals 15 residues. Deletions cut 5 bases from V and 3 bases from J, with 14 bases between. CDR1 MNHEY and CDR2 SMNVEV come from the germline V gene (reference sequence).

Only one count was recorded for this clone. CDR3: CSVAGTDSGNTIYF. The DNA of the CDR3 is TGCAGCGTTGCCGGGACAGACTCTGGAAACACCATATATTTT. The chain uses TRBV29-1 and TRBJ1-3; 7 bases line up with TRBD1. J gave up 0 bases and V 4 bases, and 3 bases lay outside the gene matches. Germline V lookup: CDR1 SQVTM, CDR2 ANQGSEA. The CDR3 totals 14 residues. The whole variable domain, filled in from reference TRBV29-1 and TRBJ1-3, reads SAVISQKPSRDICQRGTSLTIQCQVDSQVTMMFWYRQQPGQSLTLIATANQGSEATYESGFVIDKFPISRPNLTFSTLTVSNMSPEDSSIYLCSVAGTDSGNTIYFGEGSWLTVV.

The chain joins TRBV7-2 to TRBJ2-7, with D possibly TRBD2 on 5 matching bases. The CDR3 extends over 12 amino acids. Germline V gene sequence: CDR1 SGHTA, CDR2 FQGNSA. Trimming pared 2 bases from V and 5 bases from J, leaving 7 bases between. CDR3 in amino acids: CASSLSGNEQYF. In DNA, the CDR3 is TGTGCCAGCAGCTTAAGCGGTAACGAGCAGTACTTC.

The gene calls are TRBV5-1 and TRBJ2-2, with 12 bases identical to TRBD2. V was pared by 4 bases and J by 4 bases, with 11 bases of the junction left unmatched. Germline assignment: CDR1 SGHRS and CDR2 YFSETQ. This CDR3 comprises 18 residues. CDR3 nucleotides: TGCGCCAGCAGCCTGGGCCTAGCGGGAGGGCCTTTCACCGGGGAGCTGTTTTTT. Encoded protein: CASSLGLAGGPFTGELFF.

V usage is TRBV13 and J usage is TRBJ2-7, with TRBD1 identical over 9 bases. The CDR3 is 14 amino acids. Per germline, CDR1 PRHDT and CDR2 FYEKMQ (reference sequence). Unmatched junction bases numbered 3, after V lost 0 bases and J lost 6 bases. In nucleotides, the CDR3 is TGTGCCAGCAGCTTAGGGACAGGGGGTCTCGAGCAGTACTTC. This encodes CASSLGTGGLEQYF.

This chain links TRBV6-5 with TRBJ2-7, with D uncertain. The V and J ends lost 4 bases and 2 bases respectively, with 12 bases between them. Germline V lookup: CDR1 MNHEY, CDR2 SVGAGI. There are 14 residues in the CDR3. The CDR3 nucleotides are TGTGCCAGCAGTTCACCTTTAGGCCCCTACGAGCAGTACTTC. Protein: CASSSPLGPYEQYF.

The V call is TRBV6-5, the J call TRBJ1-5, with D uncertain. Looked up from germline, CDR1 is MNHEY and CDR2 is SVGAGI. The CDR3 is 11 amino acids. Trimming pared 2 bases from V and 4 bases from J, leaving 0 bases between. This CDR3 reads CASSYNQPQHF. CDR3 sequence (DNA): TGTGCCAGCAGTTACAATCAGCCCCAGCATTTT.

This chain uses TRBV5-6 with TRBJ2-7, with unresolved D. The CDR3 is 12 residues long. Deletions cut 2 bases from V and 6 bases from J, with 9 bases between. Germline-derived CDR1 and CDR2 are SGHDT and YYEEEE. This CDR3 reads CASSFNFLEQYF. CDR3 coding DNA: TGTGCCAGCAGCTTCAATTTCCTCGAGCAGTACTTC.

The chain has TRBV19 and TRBJ1-1; 7 bases are shared with TRBD1. The germline CDR1 and CDR2 sequences are LNHDA and SQIVND (reference sequence). After removal of 6 bases from V and 6 bases from J, the junction contained 4 bases not matched to a gene. There are 12 residues in the CDR3. CDR3 sequence reads: CASRTGVAEAFF. The CDR3 DNA reads TGTGCCAGTAGAACAGGGGTTGCTGAAGCTTTCTTT.